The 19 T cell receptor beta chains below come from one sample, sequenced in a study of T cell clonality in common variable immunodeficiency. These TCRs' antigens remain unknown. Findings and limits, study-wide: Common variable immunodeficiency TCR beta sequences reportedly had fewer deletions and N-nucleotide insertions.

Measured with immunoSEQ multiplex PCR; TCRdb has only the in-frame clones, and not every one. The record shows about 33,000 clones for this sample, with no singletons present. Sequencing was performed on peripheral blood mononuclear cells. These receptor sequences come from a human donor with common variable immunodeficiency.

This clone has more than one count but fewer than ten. The sequenced CDR3 bases are TGTGCCAGCAGTGTTGACAGTGGTAATTCACCC. Residues: CASSVDSGNSP. The entire CDR3 protein reads CASSVDSGNSPLHF. The genes are TRBV2 and TRBJ1-6, with a possible D match to TRBD1 (5 bases). The read stops 3 residues short of the end of the CDR3; the missing end is completed from the germline J gene. The CDR3 length is 14 residues. V lost 4 bases and J lost 6, with 10 bases in between. Germline-derived CDR1 and CDR2 are SNHLY and FYNNEI.

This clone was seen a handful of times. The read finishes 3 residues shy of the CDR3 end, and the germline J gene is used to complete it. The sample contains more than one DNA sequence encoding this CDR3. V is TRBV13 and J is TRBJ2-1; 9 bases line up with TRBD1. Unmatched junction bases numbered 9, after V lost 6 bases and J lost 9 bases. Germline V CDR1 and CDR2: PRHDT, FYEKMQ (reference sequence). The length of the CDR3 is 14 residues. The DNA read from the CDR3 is TGTGCCAGCAGTCGGACAGGGGAGGTGGGTGAG. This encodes CASSRTGEVGE. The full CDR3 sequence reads CASSRTGEVGEQFF. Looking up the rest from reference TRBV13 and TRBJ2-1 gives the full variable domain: AAGVIQSPRHLIKEKRETATLKCYPIPRHDTVYWYQQGPGQDPQFLISFYEKMQSDKGSIPDRFSAQQFSDYHSELNMSSLELGDSALYFCASSRTGEVGEQFFGPGTRLTVL.

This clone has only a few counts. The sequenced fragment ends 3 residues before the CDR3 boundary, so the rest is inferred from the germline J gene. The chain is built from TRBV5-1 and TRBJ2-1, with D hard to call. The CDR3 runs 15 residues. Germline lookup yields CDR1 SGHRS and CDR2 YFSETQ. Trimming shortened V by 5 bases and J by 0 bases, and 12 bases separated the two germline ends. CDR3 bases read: TGCGCCAGCAGTACTGACTCGAGCTCCTACAATGAG. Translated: CASSTDSSSYNE. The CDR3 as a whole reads CASSTDSSSYNEQFF.

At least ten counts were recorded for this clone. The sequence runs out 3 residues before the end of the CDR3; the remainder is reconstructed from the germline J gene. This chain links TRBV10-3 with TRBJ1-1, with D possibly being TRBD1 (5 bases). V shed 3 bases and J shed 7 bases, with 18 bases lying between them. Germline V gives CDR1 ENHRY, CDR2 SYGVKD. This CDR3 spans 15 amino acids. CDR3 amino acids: CAISDSSGGGFEAFF. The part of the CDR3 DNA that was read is TGTGCCATCAGTGATTCTTCGGGGGGAGGGTTTGAA.

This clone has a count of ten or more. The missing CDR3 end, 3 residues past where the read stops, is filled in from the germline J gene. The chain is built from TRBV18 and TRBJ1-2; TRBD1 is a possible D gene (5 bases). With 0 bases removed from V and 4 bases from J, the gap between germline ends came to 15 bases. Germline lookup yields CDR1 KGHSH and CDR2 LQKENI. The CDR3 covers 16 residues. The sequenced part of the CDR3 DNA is TGTGCCAGCTCACCACCGGGAAAAGTGGGGGGCTATGGC. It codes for CASSPPGKVGGYG. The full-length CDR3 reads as CASSPPGKVGGYGYTF.

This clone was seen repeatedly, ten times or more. The CDR3 protein is CSVEDPFEAGGTDTQYF. The CDR3 DNA, read in part, is TGCAGCGTTGAAGATCCCTTCGAGGCGGGGGGCACAGATACG. J is TRBJ2-3 and V is TRBV29-1; 7 positions match TRBD2. The sequenced fragment ends 3 residues before the CDR3 boundary, so the rest is inferred from the germline J gene. Losses at the gene ends were 0 bases for V and 1 base for J; bases not matched to a gene: 10. From germline, CDR1 is SQVTM and CDR2 ANQGSEA. The CDR3 loop spans 17 amino acids.

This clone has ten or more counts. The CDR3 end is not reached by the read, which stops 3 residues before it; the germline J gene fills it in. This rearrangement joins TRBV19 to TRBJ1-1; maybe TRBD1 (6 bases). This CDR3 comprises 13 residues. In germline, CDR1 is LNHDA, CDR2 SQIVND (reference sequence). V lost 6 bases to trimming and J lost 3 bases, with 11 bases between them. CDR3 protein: CASRVNRDTEAFF. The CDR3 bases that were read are TGTGCCAGTAGGGTTAACAGGGACACTGAA.

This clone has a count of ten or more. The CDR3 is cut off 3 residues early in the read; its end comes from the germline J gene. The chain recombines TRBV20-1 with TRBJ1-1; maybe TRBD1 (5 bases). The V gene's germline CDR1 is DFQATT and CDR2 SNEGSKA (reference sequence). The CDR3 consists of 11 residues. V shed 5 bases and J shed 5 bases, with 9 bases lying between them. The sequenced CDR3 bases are TGCAGTGCTTCACACAGGACTGAA. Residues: CSASHRTE. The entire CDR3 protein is CSASHRTEAFF.

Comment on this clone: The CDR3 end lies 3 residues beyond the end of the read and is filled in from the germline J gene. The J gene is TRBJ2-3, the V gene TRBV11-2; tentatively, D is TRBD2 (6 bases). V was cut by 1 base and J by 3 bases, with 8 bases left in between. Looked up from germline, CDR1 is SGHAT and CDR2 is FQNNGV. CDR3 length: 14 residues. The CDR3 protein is CASSLGRGTDTQYF. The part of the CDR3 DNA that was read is TGTGCCAGCAGCTTAGGTCGGGGGACAGATACG.

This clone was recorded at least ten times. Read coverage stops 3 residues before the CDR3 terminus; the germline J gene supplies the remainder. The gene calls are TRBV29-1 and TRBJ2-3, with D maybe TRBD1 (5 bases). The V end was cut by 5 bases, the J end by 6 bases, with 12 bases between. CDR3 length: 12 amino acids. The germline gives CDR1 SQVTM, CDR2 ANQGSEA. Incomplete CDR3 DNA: TGCAGCGTTATCTCAGGGTACGATACG. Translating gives CSVISGYDT. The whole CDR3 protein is CSVISGYDTQYF.

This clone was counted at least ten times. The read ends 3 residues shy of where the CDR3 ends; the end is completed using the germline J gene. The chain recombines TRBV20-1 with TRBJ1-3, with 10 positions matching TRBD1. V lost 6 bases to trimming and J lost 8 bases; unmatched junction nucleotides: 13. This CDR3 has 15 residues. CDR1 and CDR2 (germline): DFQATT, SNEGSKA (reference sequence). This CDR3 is CSAADRDRGIDTIYF. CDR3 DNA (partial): TGCAGTGCCGCCGACAGGGACAGGGGAATTGACACC.

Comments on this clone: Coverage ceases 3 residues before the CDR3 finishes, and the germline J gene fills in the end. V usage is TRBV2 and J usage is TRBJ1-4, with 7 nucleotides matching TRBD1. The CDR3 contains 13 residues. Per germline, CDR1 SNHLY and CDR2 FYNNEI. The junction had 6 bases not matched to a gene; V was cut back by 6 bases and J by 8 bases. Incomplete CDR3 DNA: TGTGCCAGCAGGGGCTCAGGGGGAGAAAAA. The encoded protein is CASRGSGGEK. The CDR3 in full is CASRGSGGEKLFF.

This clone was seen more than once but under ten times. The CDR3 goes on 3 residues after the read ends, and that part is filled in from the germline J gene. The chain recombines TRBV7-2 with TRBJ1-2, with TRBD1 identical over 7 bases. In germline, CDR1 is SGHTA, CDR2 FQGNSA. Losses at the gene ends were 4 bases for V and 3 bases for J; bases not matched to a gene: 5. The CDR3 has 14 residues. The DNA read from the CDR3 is TGTGCCAGCAGCTCCCCAGGGGGGCACTATGGC. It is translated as CASSSPGGHYG. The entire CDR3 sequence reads CASSSPGGHYGYTF. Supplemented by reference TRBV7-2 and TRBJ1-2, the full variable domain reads GAGVSQSPSNKVTEKGKDVELRCDPISGHTALYWYRQSLGQGLEFLIYFQGNSAPDKSGLPSDRFSAERTGGSVSTLTIQRTQQEDSAVYLCASSSPGGHYGYTFGSGTRLTVV.

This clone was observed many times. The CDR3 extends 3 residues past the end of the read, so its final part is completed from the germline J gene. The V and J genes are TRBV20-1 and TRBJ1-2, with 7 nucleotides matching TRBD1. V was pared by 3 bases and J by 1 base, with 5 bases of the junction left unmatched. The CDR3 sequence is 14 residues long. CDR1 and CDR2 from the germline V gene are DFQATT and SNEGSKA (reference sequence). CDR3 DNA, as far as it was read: TGCAGTGCTAGGGGGACAGCAGATAACTATGGC. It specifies CSARGTADNYG. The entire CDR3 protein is CSARGTADNYGYTF.

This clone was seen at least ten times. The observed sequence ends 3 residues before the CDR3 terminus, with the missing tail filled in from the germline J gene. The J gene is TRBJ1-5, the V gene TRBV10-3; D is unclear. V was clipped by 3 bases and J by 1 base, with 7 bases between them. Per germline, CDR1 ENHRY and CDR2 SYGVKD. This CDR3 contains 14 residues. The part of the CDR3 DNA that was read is TGTGCCATCAGTGACCCTACGAGCAATCAGCCC. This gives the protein CAISDPTSNQP. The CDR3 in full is CAISDPTSNQPQHF.

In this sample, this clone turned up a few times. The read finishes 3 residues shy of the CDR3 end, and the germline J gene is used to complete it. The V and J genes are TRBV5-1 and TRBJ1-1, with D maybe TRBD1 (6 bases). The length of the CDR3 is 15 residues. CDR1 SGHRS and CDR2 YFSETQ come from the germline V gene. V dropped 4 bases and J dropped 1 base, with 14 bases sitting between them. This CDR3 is CASSPRAGENTEAFF. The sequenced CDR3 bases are TGCGCCAGCAGCCCTCGGGCAGGGGAGAACACTGAA.

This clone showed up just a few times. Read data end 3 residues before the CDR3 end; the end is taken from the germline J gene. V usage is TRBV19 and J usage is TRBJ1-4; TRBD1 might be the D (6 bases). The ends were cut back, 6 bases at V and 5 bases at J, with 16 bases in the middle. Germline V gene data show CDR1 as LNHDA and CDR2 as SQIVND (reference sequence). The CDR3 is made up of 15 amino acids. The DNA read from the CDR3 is TGTGCCAGTAGAAAAACAGGGATCACGAATGAAAAA. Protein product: CASRKTGITNEK. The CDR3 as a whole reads CASRKTGITNEKLFF.

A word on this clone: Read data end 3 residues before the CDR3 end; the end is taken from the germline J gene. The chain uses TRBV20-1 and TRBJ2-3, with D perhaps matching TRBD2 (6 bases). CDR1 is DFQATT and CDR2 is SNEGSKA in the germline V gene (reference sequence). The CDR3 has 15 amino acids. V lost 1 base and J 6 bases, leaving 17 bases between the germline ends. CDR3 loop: CSARAPLGAGDTQYF. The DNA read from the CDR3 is TGCAGTGCTAGAGCCCCGCTCGGGGCGGGGGATACG.

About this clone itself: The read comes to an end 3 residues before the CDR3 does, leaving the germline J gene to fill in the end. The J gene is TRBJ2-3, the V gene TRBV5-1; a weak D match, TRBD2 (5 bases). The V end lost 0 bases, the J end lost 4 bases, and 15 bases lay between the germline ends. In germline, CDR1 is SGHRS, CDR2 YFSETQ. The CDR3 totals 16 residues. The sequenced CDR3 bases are TGCGCCAGCAGCTTGGGTTTGGAGGCGGTCGCAGATACG. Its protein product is CASSLGLEAVADT. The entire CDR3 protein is CASSLGLEAVADTQYF.